Following are 26 T cell receptor beta chains from one sample sequenced in a study of CD8 T cells in ankylosing spondylitis. Broader study findings: A TCR beta motif made of under 10 highly homologous variants seemed typical of ankylosing spondylitis blood.

These receptors have no known antigen. TCRdb reanalysed the 5' RACE reads using MiXCR and keeps one entry per CDR3 protein. The table has about 540,000 distinct CDR3 sequences, roughly 13% seen once. The sample consisted of blood, either unsorted or a sorted T cell fraction (not recorded which). The source is a male donor with ankylosing spondylitis.

This clonotype was seen repeatedly, ten times or more. The chain joins TRBV10-2 to TRBJ2-3; TRBD2 matches 12 bases. This CDR3 region has 15 residues. Germline V gives CDR1 WSHSY, CDR2 SAAADI. V trimming: 10 bases; J trimming: 4 bases; junction bases outside the gene matches: 9. The CDR3 here is CATRPLAGGSDTQYF. The CDR3 region has the DNA TGCGCCACGCGCCCGCTAGCGGGAGGGTCAGATACGCAGTATTTT.

This clonotype has more than one count but fewer than ten. The J gene is TRBJ2-1, the V gene TRBV9, with 8 bases that match TRBD2. CDR1 is SGDLS, CDR2 YYNGEE, per germline. With 0 bases clipped from V and 7 bases from J, the junction kept 6 bases outside the gene matches. The CDR3 spans 15 residues. The DNA of the CDR3 is TGTGCCAGCAGCGTAGTGGGACTAGTAACTAATGAGCAGTTCTTC. Its protein product is CASSVVGLVTNEQFF.

The chain recombines TRBV7-2 with TRBJ1-1, with D unclear. There are 11 residues in the CDR3. With 4 bases removed from V and 11 bases from J, the gap between germline ends came to 11 bases. Germline V gene lookup returns CDR1 SGHTA and CDR2 FQGNSA. In DNA, the CDR3 is TGTGCCAGCAGCTCCGAGGGCCGGGCTTTCTTT. Amino acids: CASSSEGRAFF.

This clonotype has more than one count but fewer than ten. The chain employs TRBV24-1 and TRBJ2-2, with 7 bases fitting TRBD2. This CDR3 region has 16 residues. V was pared by 7 bases and J by 3 bases, with 10 bases of the junction left unmatched. Germline CDR1 KGHDR, CDR2 SFDVKD. CDR3 DNA sequence: TGTGCCACCAGCCCCTATGGGGAGGGCCACACCGGGGAGCTGTTTTTT. It is translated as CATSPYGEGHTGELFF.

This clonotype was recorded a few times. The chain employs TRBV25-1 and TRBJ2-1; 8 nucleotides agree with TRBD2. Per the germline V gene, CDR1 is MGHDK and CDR2 is SYGVNS. The V segment lost 3 bases and the J segment 6 bases; nucleotides outside the gene matches: 4. The CDR3 consists of 14 residues. The CDR3 nucleotides are TGTGCCAGCAGTGATAGCGGGACCATCAATGAGCAGTTCTTC. Encoded protein: CASSDSGTINEQFF.

The CDR3 DNA sequence: TGTGCCAGCAGTTCTTTAGGAGCAACTAATGAAAAACTGTTTTTT. It encodes CASSSLGATNEKLFF. The chain links TRBV28 to TRBJ1-4; the D is unclear. CDR3 size: 15 residues. Trimming pared 4 bases from V and 0 bases from J, leaving 9 bases between. Per the germline V gene, CDR1 is MDHEN and CDR2 is SYDVKM.

This clonotype was seen a handful of times. This rearrangement joins TRBV20-1 to TRBJ2-3; weak D call: TRBD2 (6 bases). The CDR3 length is 14 residues. Deletions cut 3 bases from V and 0 bases from J, with 10 bases between. Per the germline V gene, CDR1 is DFQATT and CDR2 is SNEGSKA (reference sequence). CDR3 region: CSASSAGSTDTQYF. The CDR3 nucleotides are TGCAGTGCTAGTTCTGCGGGGAGCACAGATACGCAGTATTTT.

This clonotype occurred many times. The genes are TRBV7-9 and TRBJ2-1, with D possibly being TRBD2 (6 bases). Trimming took off 9 bases at V and 3 bases at J, with 15 bases between the two ends. This CDR3 spans 14 amino acids. Germline CDR1 reads SEHNR; CDR2 reads FQNEAQ (reference sequence). The CDR3 reads CASGGASDYNEQFF. The CDR3 nucleotides read TGTGCCAGTGGCGGGGCTAGCGACTACAATGAGCAGTTCTTC. The variable domain in full, with the rest retrieved from reference TRBV7-9 and TRBJ2-1, is DTGVSQNPRHKITKRGQNVTFRCDPISEHNRLYWYRQTLGQGPEFLTYFQNEAQLEKSRLLSDRFSAERPKGSFSTLEIQRTEQGDSAMYLCASGGASDYNEQFFGPGTRLTVL.

The genes are TRBV7-9 and TRBJ2-5; 7 bases fit TRBD2. The J segment lost 5 bases and the V segment lost 5 bases, leaving 11 bases of the junction unmatched. Looked up from germline, CDR1 is SEHNR and CDR2 is FQNEAQ (reference sequence). The CDR3 has 15 residues. The CDR3 loop is CASSLGRESEETQYF. CDR3 nucleotides: TGTGCCAGCAGCCTCGGGCGGGAGTCTGAGGAGACCCAGTACTTC.

The rearrangement joins TRBV12-3 or TRBV12-4 to TRBJ2-2; 7 nucleotides agree with TRBD2. CDR3 length equals 17 residues. With V trimmed by 6 bases and J by 4 bases, 14 bases remained unmatched. CDR3 loop: CASSRDSGGWITGELFF. Written as DNA, the CDR3 is TGTGCCAGCAGCCGAGATTCGGGGGGTTGGATCACCGGGGAGCTGTTTTTT.

The genes are TRBV7-6 and TRBJ1-4, with TRBD1 as a possible D gene (5 bases). The CDR3 spans 17 residues. The germline V gene encodes CDR1 SGHVS and CDR2 FNYEAQ. Trimming took 1 base from V and 8 from J, leaving 20 bases between them. Here the CDR3 reads CASSLGDGEIHGEKLFF. The CDR3 DNA sequence: TGTGCCAGCAGCTTAGGGGACGGCGAGATACATGGGGAAAAACTGTTTTTT.

V usage is TRBV7-9 and J usage is TRBJ2-1; possibly TRBD2 for D (5 bases). The CDR3 length is 15 residues. CDR1 is SEHNR and CDR2 is FQNEAQ in the germline V gene (reference sequence). Trimming stripped 2 bases from V and 3 bases from J, with 11 bases between. The CDR3 loop reads CASSLPAVNYNEQFF. CDR3 nucleotide sequence: TGTGCCAGCAGCTTACCAGCGGTGAACTACAATGAGCAGTTCTTC.

This clonotype was seen a handful of times. The chain joins TRBV20-1 to TRBJ2-1; 7 nucleotides agree with TRBD2. J lost 4 bases, V lost 5 bases, and 14 bases had no gene match. The CDR3 consists of 16 residues. Germline CDR1 reads DFQATT; CDR2 reads SNEGSKA (reference sequence). CDR3 DNA: TGCAGTGCTCAACTCCGAGGGAGCGGGATTTACAATGAGCAGTTCTTC. This codes for CSAQLRGSGIYNEQFF.

J is TRBJ1-2 and V is TRBV6-2 or TRBV6-3; D is possibly TRBD1 (5 bases). Trimming took off 2 bases at V and 4 bases at J, with 8 bases between the two ends. The CDR3 length is 13 residues. Germline lookup yields CDR1 MNHEY and CDR2 SVGEGT. The CDR3 bases are TGTGCCAGCAGTTACCAGCAGGGCTATGGCTACACCTTC. It is translated as CASSYQQGYGYTF.

This clonotype was counted only a few times. J is TRBJ2-1 and V is TRBV9; TRBD2 might be the D (5 bases). Deletions cut 8 bases from V and 0 bases from J, with 6 bases between. Germline V gene lookup returns CDR1 SGDLS and CDR2 YYNGEE. CDR3 length equals 12 residues. The CDR3 sequence: CASEGSYNEQFF. CDR3 nucleotides: TGTGCCAGTGAGGGCTCCTACAATGAGCAGTTCTTC.

In its sample, this clonotype was seen many times. This chain joins TRBV20-1 and TRBJ2-3; unclear D gene. CDR1 is DFQATT, CDR2 SNEGSKA, per germline (reference sequence). V was cut by 1 base and J by 2 bases, with 10 bases left in between. The CDR3 spans 14 residues. As DNA, the CDR3 is TGCAGTGCTAGAGTGGCGCCGCCCACAGATACGCAGTATTTT. Translated, it gives CSARVAPPTDTQYF.

CDR3 sequence (DNA): TGCAGTGCTAGAGATCAAGGGGCAGGGGAGACCTACGAGCAGTACTTC. Translated: CSARDQGAGETYEQYF. The chain recombines TRBV20-1 with TRBJ2-7; tentatively, D is TRBD1 (6 bases). Germline V lookup: CDR1 DFQATT, CDR2 SNEGSKA (reference sequence). V was trimmed by 0 bases and J by 2 bases, leaving 17 bases between them. CDR3 size: 16 residues.

The gene calls are TRBV4-2 and TRBJ2-2; 10 nucleotides match TRBD2. V lost 1 base to trimming and J lost 1 base; unmatched junction nucleotides: 0. Looked up from germline, CDR1 is LGHNA and CDR2 is YNFKEQ. This CDR3 is 16 amino acids long. This CDR3 reads CASSQVAGGNTGELFF. The CDR3 nucleotides read TGTGCCAGCAGCCAAGTAGCGGGAGGGAACACCGGGGAGCTGTTTTTT.

This clonotype came up a few times. The chain carries TRBV29-1 and TRBJ2-3, with D maybe TRBD1 (5 bases). The germline V gene has CDR1 SQVTM and CDR2 ANQGSEA. The CDR3 is 12 residues long. V was clipped by 8 bases and J by 4 bases, with 13 bases between them. In nucleotides, the CDR3 is TGCAGCACTTCCCAAGGGGCAGATACGCAGTATTTT. Amino acid sequence: CSTSQGADTQYF.

In this sample, this clonotype turned up a few times. The rearrangement uses TRBV27 and TRBJ1-6, with unresolved D. In germline, CDR1 is MNHEY, CDR2 SMNVEV (reference sequence). CDR3 length: 14 amino acids. Trimming removed 1 base from V and 9 bases from J, with 10 bases in between. The CDR3 loop reads CASSLLGGFSPLHF. In DNA, the CDR3 is TGTGCCAGCAGTTTATTGGGTGGTTTTTCACCCCTCCACTTT.

This clonotype was detected a few times. The chain joins TRBV20-1 to TRBJ2-7; a possible D gene is TRBD2 (6 bases). The germline gives CDR1 DFQATT, CDR2 SNEGSKA (reference sequence). V was cut by 8 bases and J by 6 bases, with 20 bases left in between. The CDR3 extends over 13 amino acids. CDR3 sequence: CSPAGSSNREQYF. For the CDR3, the DNA is TGCAGTCCCGCGGGGTCCTCAAATCGCGAGCAGTACTTC.

J is TRBJ1-3 and V is TRBV4-1; a weak D match, TRBD1 (5 bases). Germline V gene sequence: CDR1 MGHRA, CDR2 YSYEKL. Trimming removed 4 bases from V and 4 bases from J, with 14 bases in between. This CDR3 has 15 amino acids. CDR3: CASSRSQGGGNTIYF. The CDR3 coding sequence is TGCGCCAGCAGCCGATCGCAGGGAGGCGGAAACACCATATATTTT.

This chain joins TRBV15 and TRBJ1-2; 8 positions agree with TRBD1. The length of the CDR3 is 14 residues. J gave up 6 bases and V 0 bases, and 3 bases lay outside the gene matches. Germline values: CDR1 LNHNV, CDR2 YYDKDF (reference sequence). The CDR3 region has the DNA TGTGCCACCAGCAGAGAACACAGGGGGGATGGCTACACCTTC. It translates to CATSREHRGDGYTF. Variable domain in full (rest from reference TRBV15 and TRBJ1-2): DAMVIQNPRYQVTQFGKPVTLSCSQTLNHNVMYWYQQKSSQAPKLLFHYYDKDFNNEADTPDNFQSRRPNTSFCFLDIRSPGLGDTAMYLCATSREHRGDGYTFGSGTRLTVV.

The chain uses TRBV5-1 and TRBJ2-3; D gene ambiguous. Germline V gives CDR1 SGHRS, CDR2 YFSETQ. This CDR3 region has 14 residues. V lost 1 base to trimming and J lost 0 bases, with 6 bases between them. The DNA of the CDR3 is TGCGCCAGCAGCTTGATAGGGAGCACAGATACGCAGTATTTT. Its translation: CASSLIGSTDTQYF. Filled out from reference TRBV5-1 and TRBJ2-3, the complete variable domain reads KAGVTQTPRYLIKTRGQQVTLSCSPISGHRSVSWYQQTPGQGLQFLFEYFSETQRNKGNFPGRFSGRQFSNSRSEMNVSTLELGDSALYLCASSLIGSTDTQYFGPGTRLTVL.

The rearrangement joins TRBV9 to TRBJ2-3, with 12 nucleotides matching TRBD2. The CDR3 has 16 residues. The J segment lost 9 bases and the V segment lost 3 bases, leaving 11 bases of the junction unmatched. Germline V lookup: CDR1 SGDLS, CDR2 YYNGEE. In nucleotides, the CDR3 is TGTGCCAGCAGCGCCGAGACTAGCGGGAGTATGCGGACGCAGTATTTT. Its translation is CASSAETSGSMRTQYF.

This clonotype has only a few counts. This chain joins TRBV12-3 or TRBV12-4 and TRBJ2-7; possibly TRBD1 for D (5 bases). Trimming stripped 6 bases from V and 7 bases from J, with 19 bases between. The length of the CDR3 is 14 residues. CDR3 DNA: TGTGCCAGCAGCCAGGGCCAAGCCTACGTAGAGCAGTACGTC. Protein product: CASSQGQAYVEQYV.